The T cell receptor beta chain described here comes from a study of T cell responses to AZD1222 COVID-19 vaccine. Sequencing used immunoSEQ multiplex PCR; TCRdb keeps in-frame clones, though not all of them. The data show fewer than 150,000 clones, 90% to 95% seen once. Trimming pared 8 bases from V and 0 bases from J, leaving 13 bases between. Germline V CDR1 and CDR2: MGHDK, SYGVNS. This CDR3 spans 14 amino acids. Here the sequenced sample was peripheral blood, taken 28 days after the second AZD1222 dose. The rearrangement uses TRBV25-1 and TRBJ1-1; D not resolved. This TCR was sampled from an adult who received the AZD1222 COVID-19 vaccine. CDR3: CASRPSDLNTEAFF. The CDR3 DNA reads as TGTGCCAGCCGTCCTTCGGATTTGAACACTGAAGCTTTCTTT.